This TCR beta chain was obtained from a study of blood T cell repertoires in COVID-19. Study details: Spain, Italy and the United States supplied samples that represented acute and convalescent COVID-19. PBMCs, B-cell-depleted T cells, or T cells provided the cDNA or gDNA that made up the material.

V was clipped by 0 bases and J by 4 bases, with 9 bases between them. This CDR3 comprises 14 residues. The germline CDR1 and CDR2 sequences are SGHKS and YYEKEE (reference sequence). Authors' data handling: Reference gene primer amplification yielded estimated nucleated cell counts. Only in-frame clones appear in the TCRdb table, and some are missing; sequencing was by immunoSEQ multiplex PCR. That table gives V, J and clone size, and the DNA gave D and trimming. The sample holds over 120,000 clones; about four fifths are singletons and the top ten take around 3.7%. Sequenced sample: peripheral blood. The chain is built from TRBV5-5 and TRBJ2-3; a weak D match, TRBD2 (6 bases). This receptor was obtained from a man in his sixties or seventies who had recovered from COVID-19. The CDR3 here is CASSLATGADTQYF. The CDR3 DNA reads TGTGCCAGCAGCTTGGCGACGGGAGCAGATACGCAGTATTTT.